This T cell receptor (beta chain) was captured in a study of blood T cells in healthy people across ages. Each donor gave approximately 9.5 milliliters of peripheral blood. Per sample, no less than 5 micrograms of total RNA were extracted. Germline CDR1 and CDR2: LNHDA and SQIVND (reference sequence). This CDR3 has 12 residues. V dropped 4 bases and J dropped 9 bases, with 10 bases sitting between them. Next came a second PCR, run for about 6 to 12 cycles, which used a sample-barcoded 5' primer along with a J-beta primer mix. TCRdb re-called the 5' RACE reads with MiXCR, one entry per CDR3 protein. The sample carries around 1.5 million distinct CDR3 sequences, about 31% recorded once.

The sequencing input was blood. The chain employs TRBV19 and TRBJ1-5; D remains unclear. This TCR was recovered from a woman aged 25 to 39 in good health. The CDR3 nucleotides read TGTGCCAGTAGTACGGGCGGGATGCCCCAGCATTTT. Translation: CASSTGGMPQHF. Variable domain in full (rest from reference TRBV19 and TRBJ1-5): DGGITQSPKYLFRKEGQNVTLSCEQNLNHDAMYWYRQDPGQGLRLIYYSQIVNDFQKGDIAEGYSVSREKKESFPLTVTSAQKNPTAFYLCASSTGGMPQHFGDGTRLSIL.